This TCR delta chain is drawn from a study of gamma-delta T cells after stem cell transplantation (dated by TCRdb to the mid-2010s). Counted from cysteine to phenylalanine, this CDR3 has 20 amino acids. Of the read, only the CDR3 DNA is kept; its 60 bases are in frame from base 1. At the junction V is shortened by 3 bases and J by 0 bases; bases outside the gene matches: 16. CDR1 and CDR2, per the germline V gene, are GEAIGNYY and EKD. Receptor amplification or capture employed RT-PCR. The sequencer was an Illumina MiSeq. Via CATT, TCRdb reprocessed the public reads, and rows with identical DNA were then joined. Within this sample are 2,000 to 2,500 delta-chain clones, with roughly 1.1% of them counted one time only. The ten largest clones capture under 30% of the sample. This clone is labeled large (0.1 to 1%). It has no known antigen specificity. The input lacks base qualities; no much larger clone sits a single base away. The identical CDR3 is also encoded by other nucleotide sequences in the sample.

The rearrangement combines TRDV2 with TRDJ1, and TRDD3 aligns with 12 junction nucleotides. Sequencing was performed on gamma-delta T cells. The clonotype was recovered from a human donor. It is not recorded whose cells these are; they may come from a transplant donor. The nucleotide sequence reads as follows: TGTGCCTGTGACGCGCTACTGGGGGATACAAGGCTGGGGTACACCGATAAACTCATCTTT. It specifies CACDALLGDTRLGYTDKLIF.